This T cell receptor (beta chain) was identified in a study of shared clonotypes between healthy human individuals. Naive CD8 cells, CD45RO-negative and positively selected for CCR7, excluded terminally differentiated effector memory CD45RA+ cells. Overall study results and limits: Clonotype sharing among donors was thought likely to change with sequencing depth.

The count of this clone is one. As yet, its antigen is unknown. It was at deep level that the assay was run. Authors' analysis steps: Filtering was not the same, since immunoSEQ gave junction-only sequences without quality scores. Profiled with immunoSEQ multiplex PCR; TCRdb holds only in-frame clones, not every one. The V and J calls and clone size were taken over from that table, and D and trimming were inferred from the DNA. The sample shows 630,000 or so clones, about 98% of them seen only once. The sequence derives from a man aged 25 to 40 in good health. Input material: naive CD8+ T cells sorted from blood.

CDR3 region: CASSLRLGSYEQYF. CDR3 bases: TGTGCCAGCAGCTTGCGTCTTGGATCCTACGAGCAGTACTTC. This sequence joins TRBV7-6 and TRBJ2-7; D not resolved. The CDR3 runs to 14 residues. Germline lookup yields CDR1 SGHVS and CDR2 FNYEAQ. V dropped 3 bases and J dropped 1 base, with 10 bases sitting between them.